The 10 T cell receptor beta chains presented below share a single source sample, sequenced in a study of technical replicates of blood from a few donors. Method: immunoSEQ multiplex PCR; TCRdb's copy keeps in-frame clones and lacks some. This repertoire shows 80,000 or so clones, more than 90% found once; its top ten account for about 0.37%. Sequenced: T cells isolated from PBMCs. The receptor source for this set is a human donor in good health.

DNA of the CDR3: TGTGCCAGCAGTGAGCTTTATACTAGCAATATCAACAATGAGCAGTTCTTC. Translation gives CASSELYTSNINNEQFF. The genes are TRBV6-1 and TRBJ2-1; D possibly corresponds to TRBD2 (6 bases). Germline V CDR1 and CDR2: MNHNS, SASEGT. The CDR3 runs 17 residues. Trimming shortened V by 3 bases and J by 5 bases, and 20 bases separated the two germline ends.

The CDR3 nucleotides read TGTGCCGGAGCCCAACTAGCGGGAACAACAGATACGCAGTATTTT. It yields the protein CAGAQLAGTTDTQYF. This chain links TRBV6-6 with TRBJ2-3, with TRBD2 identical over 10 bases. CDR3 length equals 15 residues. V trimming: 11 bases; J trimming: 3 bases; junction bases outside the gene matches: 11. CDR1 MNHNY and CDR2 SVGAGI come from the germline V gene (reference sequence).

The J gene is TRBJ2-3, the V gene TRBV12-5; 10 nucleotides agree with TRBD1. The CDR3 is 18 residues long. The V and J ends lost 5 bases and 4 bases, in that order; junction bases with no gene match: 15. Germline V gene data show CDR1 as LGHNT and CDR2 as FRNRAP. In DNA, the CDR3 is TGTGCTAGTGGTCATTCTCGATCCGGGACAGGGGAATCAGATACGCAGTATTTT. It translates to CASGHSRSGTGESDTQYF.

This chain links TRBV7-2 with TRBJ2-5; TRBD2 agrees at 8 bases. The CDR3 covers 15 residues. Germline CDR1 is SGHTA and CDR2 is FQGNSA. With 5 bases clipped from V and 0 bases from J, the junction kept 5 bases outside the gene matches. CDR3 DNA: TGTGCCAGCAGCCCGACTAGCGATTACCAAGAGACCCAGTACTTC. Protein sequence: CASSPTSDYQETQYF.

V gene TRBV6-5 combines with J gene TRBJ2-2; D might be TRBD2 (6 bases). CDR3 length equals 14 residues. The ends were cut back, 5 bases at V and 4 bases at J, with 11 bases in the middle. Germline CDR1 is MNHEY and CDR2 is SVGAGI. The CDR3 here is CASSMRTTTGELFF. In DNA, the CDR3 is TGTGCCAGCAGTATGCGGACTACCACCGGGGAGCTGTTTTTT.

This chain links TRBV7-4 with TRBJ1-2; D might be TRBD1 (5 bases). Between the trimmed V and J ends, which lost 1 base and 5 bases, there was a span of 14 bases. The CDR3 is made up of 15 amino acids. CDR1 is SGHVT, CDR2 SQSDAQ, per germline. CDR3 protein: CASSLGAGNSYGYTF. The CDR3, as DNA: TGTGCCAGCAGCTTAGGAGCAGGGAACTCTTATGGCTACACCTTC.

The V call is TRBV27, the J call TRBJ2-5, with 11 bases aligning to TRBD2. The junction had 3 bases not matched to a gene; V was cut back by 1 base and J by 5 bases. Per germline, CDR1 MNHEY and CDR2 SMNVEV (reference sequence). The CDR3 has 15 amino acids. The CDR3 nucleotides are TGTGCCAGCAGTTTATGGGCTAGCGGGAGGGAGACCCAGTACTTC. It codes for CASSLWASGRETQYF.

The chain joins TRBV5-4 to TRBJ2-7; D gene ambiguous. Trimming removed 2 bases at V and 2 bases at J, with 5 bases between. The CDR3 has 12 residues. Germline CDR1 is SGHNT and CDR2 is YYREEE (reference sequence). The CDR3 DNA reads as TGTGCCAGCAGCTTCCACACCTACGAGCAGTACTTC. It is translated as CASSFHTYEQYF.

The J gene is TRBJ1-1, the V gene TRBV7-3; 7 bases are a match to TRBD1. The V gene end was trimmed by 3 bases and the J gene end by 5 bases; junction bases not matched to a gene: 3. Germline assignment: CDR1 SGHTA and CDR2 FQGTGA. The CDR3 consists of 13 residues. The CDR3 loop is CASSFQGETEAFF. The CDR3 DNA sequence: TGTGCCAGCAGCTTCCAGGGGGAAACTGAAGCTTTCTTT.

DNA of the CDR3: TGTGCCAGCAGTGACGGGTATCCGGGGTCGATGGGCTACACCTTC. It translates to CASSDGYPGSMGYTF. V is TRBV7-8 and J is TRBJ1-2; the D is unclear. Germline assignment: CDR1 SGHVS and CDR2 FQNEAQ. V was trimmed by 6 bases and J by 8 bases, leaving 22 bases between them. The CDR3 contains 15 residues.